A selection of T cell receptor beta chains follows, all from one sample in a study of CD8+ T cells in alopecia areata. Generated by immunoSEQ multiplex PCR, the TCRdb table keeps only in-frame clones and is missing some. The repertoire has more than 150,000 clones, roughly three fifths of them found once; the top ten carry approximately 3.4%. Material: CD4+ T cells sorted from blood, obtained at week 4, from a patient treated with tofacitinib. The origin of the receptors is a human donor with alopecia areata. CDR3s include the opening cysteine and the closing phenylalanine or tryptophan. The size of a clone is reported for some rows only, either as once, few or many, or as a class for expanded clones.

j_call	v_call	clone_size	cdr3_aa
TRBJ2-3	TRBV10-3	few	CAISEGQGAGTQYF
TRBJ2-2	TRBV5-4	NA	CASSLDLGATIGTGELFF
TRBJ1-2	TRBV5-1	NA	CASSLVGGNYGYTF
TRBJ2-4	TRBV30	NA	CASQLAKNIQYF
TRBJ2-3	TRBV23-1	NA	CASSRNGNTDTQYF
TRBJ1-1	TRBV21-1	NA	CAKFLVAFF
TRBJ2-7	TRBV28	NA	CASSHGYEQYF
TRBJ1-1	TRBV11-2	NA	CASSLAAGYTEAFF
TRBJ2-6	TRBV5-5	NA	CASSWEANVLTF
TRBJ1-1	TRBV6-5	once	CASSYEGGMNTEAFF
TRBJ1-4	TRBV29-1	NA	CSVERLGQGDLKLFF
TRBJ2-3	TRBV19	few	CASSRDRGPDTQYF
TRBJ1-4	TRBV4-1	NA	CASSQDGALRGEKLFF
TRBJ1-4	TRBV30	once	CAWRTGRTGKLFF
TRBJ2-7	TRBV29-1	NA	CSVGLGPGTPTYEQYF
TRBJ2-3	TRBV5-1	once	CASSLEGTRTDTQYF
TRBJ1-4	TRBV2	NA	CASSGDRGNEKLFF
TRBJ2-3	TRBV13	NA	CASSFRLAGDRTDTQYF
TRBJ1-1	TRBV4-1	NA	CASSQERTNTEAFF
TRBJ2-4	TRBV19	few	CASSRQGRNIQYF
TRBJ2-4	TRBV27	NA	CASSLTGPQIAKNIQYF
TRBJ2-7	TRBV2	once	CASSERYLSYEQYF
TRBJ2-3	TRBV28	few	CASSLERRWYF
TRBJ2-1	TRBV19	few	CASNSRNEQFF
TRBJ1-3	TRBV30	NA	CAWARADRTTGNTIYF
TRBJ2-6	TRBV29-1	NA	CSGGIDREPGANVLTF
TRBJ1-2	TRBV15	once	CATSNRVSAYGYTF
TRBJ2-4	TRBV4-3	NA	CASSQTLPGQALAKNIQYF
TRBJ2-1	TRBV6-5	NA	CASSYRAPINEQFF
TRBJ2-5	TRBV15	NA	CATSRDKSGTQYF
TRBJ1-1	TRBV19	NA	CASSPRTVTLNTEAFF
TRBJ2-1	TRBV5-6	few	CASRAGFSVEQFF
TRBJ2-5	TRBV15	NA	CATSRVGQGRLQETQYF
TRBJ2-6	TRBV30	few	CAWLGSGANVLTF
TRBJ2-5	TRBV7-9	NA	CASSLVGGTQYF
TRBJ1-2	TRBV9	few	CASSVDSNNYGYTF
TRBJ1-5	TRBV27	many	CASSSVDRDNQPQHF
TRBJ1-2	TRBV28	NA	CASSYKGGYTF
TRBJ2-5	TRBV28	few	CASSLSSAGWETQYF
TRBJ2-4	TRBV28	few	CASSRLAGMGNIQYF
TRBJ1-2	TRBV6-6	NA	CASSVDEWAYGYTF
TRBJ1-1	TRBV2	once	CASSWGQLGFF
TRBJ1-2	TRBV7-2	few	CASSLAGTGSENGYTF
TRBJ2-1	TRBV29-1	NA	CLCGGAYNEQFF
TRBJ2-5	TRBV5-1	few	CASSLSGEETQYF
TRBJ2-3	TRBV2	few	CASSTSDTQYF
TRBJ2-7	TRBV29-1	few	CSVGGSYEQYF
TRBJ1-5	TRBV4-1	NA	CASSPRGGNQPQHF
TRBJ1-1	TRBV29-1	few	CSVAVRGQMNTEAFF
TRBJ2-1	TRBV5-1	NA	CASSAAHNEQFF
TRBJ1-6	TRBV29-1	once	CSVRDRLYNSPLHF